These 23 T cell receptor beta chains originate from one sample sequenced in a study of T cell repertoires in cytomegalovirus infection (dated by TCRdb to 2018 to 2020). These receptors are not linked to any known antigen. Instrument on record: Illumina HiSeq 1500. TCRdb applied fastp at Q25 and MiXCR to the public reads, then kept only in-frame beta chains. Identical CDR3 protein sequences are pooled into one entry, listed with their most common genes and DNA. The sample table holds approximately 910,000 distinct CDR3 sequences, of which about a third were seen once. The top ten constitute around 15% of the sample. Explained via the paper, the treatment or condition label denotes: in vitro stimulation with specific CMV peptide epitopes to enrich CMV-specific T cells. The source material was cultured CD8+ T cells from PBMCs, sampled from culture after CMV antigen stimulation. All receptors come from a human donor in good health (CMV status not recorded). Some clones in this sample may be carry-over from other donors' samples.

This clonotype has just a few counts. The gene calls are TRBV6-5 and TRBJ2-3; 11 bases line up with TRBD2. V was clipped by 2 bases and J by 0 bases; unmatched bases: 4. Germline V gene sequence: CDR1 MNHEY, CDR2 SVGAGI. The CDR3 is 17 residues long. The DNA for the CDR3 is TGTGCCAGCAGTTACGGGGTAGCGGGGGGGAGCACAGATACGCAGTATTTT. Translated, it gives CASSYGVAGGSTDTQYF.

This clonotype was observed a few times. The rearrangement joins TRBV19 to TRBJ1-1; 9 bases are shared with TRBD1. CDR3 length equals 15 residues. Germline V gives CDR1 LNHDA, CDR2 SQIVND (reference sequence). The V segment lost 3 bases and the J segment 6 bases; nucleotides outside the gene matches: 8. The CDR3 DNA follows: TGTGCCAGTAGTATCACTGGGACAGGGCTTGCTGAAGCTTTCTTT. It is translated as CASSITGTGLAEAFF.

J is TRBJ1-4 and V is TRBV5-1; perhaps TRBD1 as D (5 bases). Per germline, CDR1 SGHRS and CDR2 YFSETQ. The CDR3 contains 17 residues. V was pared by 3 bases and J by 0 bases, with 15 bases between. As DNA, the CDR3 is TGCGCCAGCAGCTGGGACGGGAACCCTGCAACTAATGAAAAACTGTTTTTT. Its translation is CASSWDGNPATNEKLFF.

A few counts support this clonotype. The rearrangement joins TRBV19 to TRBJ2-1; D might be TRBD1 or TRBD2, each matching 5 bases. V lost 5 bases and J 5 bases, leaving 16 bases between the germline ends. CDR3 size: 15 residues. CDR1 and CDR2 from the germline V gene are LNHDA and SQIVND (reference sequence). The CDR3 nucleotides read TGTGCCAGTAGTTCCCCATGGGACCAAAACAATGAGCAGTTCTTC. Amino acids: CASSSPWDQNNEQFF.

The chain uses TRBV13 and TRBJ2-7; TRBD1 is a possible D gene (6 bases). Germline V gene lookup returns CDR1 PRHDT and CDR2 FYEKMQ (reference sequence). V gave up 6 bases and J gave up 2 bases, with 14 bases separating them. The CDR3 consists of 14 residues. CDR3: CASRQRGSAYEQYF. The CDR3 nucleotides read TGTGCCAGCAGACAAAGGGGGTCAGCCTACGAGCAGTACTTC.

The gene calls are TRBV7-9 and TRBJ2-3; tentative D call: TRBD2 (6 bases). V was shortened by 4 bases and J by 1 base, with 12 bases between the two germline ends. Germline loops: CDR1 SEHNR, CDR2 FQNEAQ (reference sequence). This CDR3 contains 15 residues. The CDR3 DNA reads TGTGCCAGCAGCTCTGCGGGAAGTCGCACAGATACGCAGTATTTT. This codes for CASSSAGSRTDTQYF.

V is TRBV6-2 or TRBV6-3 and J is TRBJ2-1; unclear D gene. Germline V lookup: CDR1 MNHEY, CDR2 SVGEGT. Trimming took off 4 bases at V and 2 bases at J, with 12 bases between the two ends. This CDR3 has 15 residues. The CDR3: CASSSDSFAYNEQFF. The CDR3 region has the DNA TGTGCCAGCAGTTCCGACTCCTTCGCCTACAATGAGCAGTTCTTC.

This clonotype was seen only a few times. The V and J genes are TRBV7-9 and TRBJ2-7; D may correspond to TRBD1 or TRBD2 (8 bases each). This CDR3 contains 17 residues. V was cut by 5 bases and J by 2 bases, with 22 bases left in between. CDR1 is SEHNR and CDR2 is FQNEAQ in the germline V gene (reference sequence). In DNA form, the CDR3 reads TGTGCCAGCAGCCCGCAGGGGGCGGGGGGTTTCGCCTACGAGCAGTACTTC. Translated, it gives CASSPQGAGGFAYEQYF.

This clonotype has a count of ten or more. V usage is TRBV7-6 and J usage is TRBJ2-2; 11 nucleotides match TRBD2. CDR3 length equals 17 residues. J was trimmed by 2 bases and V by 5 bases; bases with no gene match: 7. Germline assignment: CDR1 SGHVS and CDR2 FNYEAQ. CDR3 sequence: CASSPYLAGGNTGELFF. CDR3 coding DNA: TGTGCCAGCAGCCCATACCTAGCGGGGGGCAACACCGGGGAGCTGTTTTTT.

Many counts were recorded for this clonotype. The rearrangement uses TRBV6-2 or TRBV6-3 and TRBJ2-3, with D tentatively TRBD1 or TRBD2 (5 bases each). V lost 10 bases to trimming and J lost 6 bases, with 20 bases between them. This CDR3 region has 14 residues. The germline V gene has CDR1 MNHEY and CDR2 SVGEGT. The CDR3 spells CATYRGSGLDTQYF. The CDR3 bases are TGTGCCACCTATCGGGGCTCCGGTTTGGATACGCAGTATTTT.

This clonotype was observed a handful of times. The rearrangement uses TRBV7-9 and TRBJ1-2, with D possibly being TRBD1 (6 bases). The CDR3 extends over 14 amino acids. Germline lookup yields CDR1 SEHNR and CDR2 FQNEAQ (reference sequence). Trimming removed 4 bases from V and 2 bases from J, with 11 bases in between. The CDR3 DNA follows: TGTGCCAGCAGCTCCGGGACACAGAACTATGGCTACACCTTC. Translated: CASSSGTQNYGYTF.

This chain uses TRBV4-3 with TRBJ1-1; D remains ambiguous. V shed 0 bases and J shed 0 bases, with 20 bases lying between them. The CDR3 is 19 residues long. Germline assignment: CDR1 LGHNA and CDR2 YSLEER. DNA for the CDR3: TGCGCCAGCAGCCAAGAAGTCCCAGGAGACATGTACATGAACACTGAAGCTTTCTTT. The encoded protein is CASSQEVPGDMYMNTEAFF.

The J gene is TRBJ1-1, the V gene TRBV4-1; no firm D call. Looked up from germline, CDR1 is MGHRA and CDR2 is YSYEKL. The CDR3 consists of 14 residues. V was shortened by 0 bases and J by 2 bases, with 7 bases between the two germline ends. The CDR3 DNA sequence: TGCGCCAGCAGCCAAGATCACAGTAACACTGAAGCTTTCTTT. Amino acid sequence: CASSQDHSNTEAFF.

Only a few counts were recorded for this clonotype. This sequence joins TRBV20-1 and TRBJ1-1; the D gene is possibly TRBD1 (6 bases). The germline V and J ends were trimmed by 6 bases and 6 bases, with 14 bases remaining between them. Germline V gene sequence: CDR1 DFQATT, CDR2 SNEGSKA (reference sequence). CDR3 length equals 12 residues. CDR3 in amino acids: CSASKGGSEAFF. CDR3 in DNA: TGCAGTGCCAGCAAGGGGGGGTCTGAAGCTTTCTTT.

V is TRBV6-5 and J is TRBJ1-1; tentatively, D is TRBD1 (6 bases). The ends were cut back, 7 bases at V and 1 base at J, with 22 bases in the middle. Germline V lookup: CDR1 MNHEY, CDR2 SVGAGI. CDR3 length: 17 amino acids. CDR3 region: CASTTTYLRGSNTEAFF. CDR3 bases: TGTGCCAGCACGACGACTTACCTCAGGGGCTCGAACACTGAAGCTTTCTTT.

The chain has TRBV7-9 and TRBJ1-2; D is perhaps TRBD1 (5 bases). CDR3 length equals 13 residues. V was pared by 4 bases and J by 8 bases, with 14 bases between. In germline, CDR1 is SEHNR, CDR2 FQNEAQ (reference sequence). CDR3 residues: CASSSSRDDGYTF. In nucleotides, the CDR3 is TGTGCCAGCAGCTCTAGCAGGGACGACGGCTACACCTTC.

Worth noting for this clonotype: A much larger clone lies a single base off, so this may be a read error. This chain connects TRBV7-2 to TRBJ1-2; TRBD1 is a possible D gene (6 bases). Trimming took 4 bases from V and 4 from J, leaving 16 bases between them. Germline-derived CDR1 and CDR2 are SGHTA and FQGNSA. The CDR3 runs to 15 residues. CDR3 amino acids: CASSSDTGTSYGYTF. The CDR3, as DNA: TGTGCCAGCAGCTCAGATACAGGGACCTCCTATGGCTACACCTTC.

As concerns this clonotype: A much larger clonotype is one base distant, so this may be a read error. V usage is TRBV7-6 and J usage is TRBJ2-1; 14 bases match TRBD2. CDR3 length: 16 amino acids. Germline V gives CDR1 SGHVS, CDR2 FNYEAQ. V lost 1 base, J lost 7 bases, and 3 bases stayed unmatched. The DNA of the CDR3 is TGTGCCAGCAGCTTAGAGACTAGCGGGGGGGCGAATGAGCAGTTCTTC. It yields the protein CASSLETSGGANEQFF.

This clonotype was counted at least ten times. The CDR3 coding sequence is TGTGCCAGCAGGCCCATTTTTACCTCGAACACCGGGGAGCTGTTTTTT. Amino acid sequence: CASRPIFTSNTGELFF. The genes are TRBV7-2 and TRBJ2-2; D is unresolved. Per germline, CDR1 SGHTA and CDR2 FQGNSA. V shed 6 bases and J shed 0 bases, with 14 bases lying between them. The CDR3 is made up of 16 amino acids.

This clonotype was seen many times. The V call is TRBV7-2, the J call TRBJ1-1; 7 bases fit TRBD1. In germline, CDR1 is SGHTA, CDR2 FQGNSA. The V gene end was trimmed by 5 bases and the J gene end by 0 bases; junction bases not matched to a gene: 15. The length of the CDR3 is 18 residues. CDR3 sequence (DNA): TGTGCCAGCAGCCAGAGTTTTAAGGGGGCTTCTGTGAACACTGAAGCTTTCTTT. This sequence encodes CASSQSFKGASVNTEAFF.

This clonotype was counted once. The rearrangement links TRBV4-1 to TRBJ1-1, with 7 bases aligning to TRBD1. The CDR3 is 16 residues long. The V segment lost 3 bases and the J segment 5 bases; nucleotides outside the gene matches: 12. Per germline, CDR1 MGHRA and CDR2 YSYEKL. The CDR3 loop reads CASSQGGGLAWTEAFF. CDR3 coding DNA: TGCGCCAGCAGCCAGGGAGGGGGCCTGGCCTGGACTGAAGCTTTCTTT.

The rearrangement links TRBV12-5 to TRBJ2-1; D call uncertain. This CDR3 spans 14 amino acids. CDR1 is LGHNT and CDR2 is FRNRAP in the germline V gene. Trimming took off 1 base at V and 7 bases at J, with 11 bases between the two ends. DNA for the CDR3: TGTGCTAGTGGTTTGGGGACCCTGGGGAATGAGCAGTTCTTC. It yields the protein CASGLGTLGNEQFF.

This clonotype was seen a few times. This sequence joins TRBV6-1 and TRBJ2-1; D is undetermined. Trimming cost V 2 bases and J 4 bases, with 6 bases left between them. The germline CDR1 and CDR2 sequences are MNHNS and SASEGT. This CDR3 has 13 amino acids. CDR3 coding DNA: TGTGCCAGCAGTGAAAGAATGTACAATGAGCAGTTCTTC. Protein: CASSERMYNEQFF.